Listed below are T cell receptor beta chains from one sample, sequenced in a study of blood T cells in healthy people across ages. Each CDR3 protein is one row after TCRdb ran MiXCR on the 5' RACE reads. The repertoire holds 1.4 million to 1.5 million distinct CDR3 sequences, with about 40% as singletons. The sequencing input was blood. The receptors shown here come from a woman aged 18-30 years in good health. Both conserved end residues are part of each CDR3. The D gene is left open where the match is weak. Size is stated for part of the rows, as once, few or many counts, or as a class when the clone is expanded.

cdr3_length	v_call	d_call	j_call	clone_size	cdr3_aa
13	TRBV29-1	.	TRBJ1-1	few	CSVTLLGRTEAFF
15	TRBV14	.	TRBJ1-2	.	CASSQDFTAYTGYTF
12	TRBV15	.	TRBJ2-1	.	CATSRVRNEQFF
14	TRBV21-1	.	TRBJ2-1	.	CASSKAGFSYEQFF
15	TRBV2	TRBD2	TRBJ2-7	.	CASSVLAGVSGEQYF
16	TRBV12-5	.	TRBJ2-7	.	CASGLGETGTHYEQYF
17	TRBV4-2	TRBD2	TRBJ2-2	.	CASSQEGRGTYTGELFF
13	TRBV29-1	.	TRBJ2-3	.	CSVGFQGLGTQYF
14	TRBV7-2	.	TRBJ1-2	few	CASSLGGGPYGYTF
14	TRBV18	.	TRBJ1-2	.	CASSPTGYDYGYTF
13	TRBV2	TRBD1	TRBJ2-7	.	CASGDRGPGEQYF